This T cell receptor beta chain is from a study of CD8 T cells in Susac syndrome (dated by TCRdb to the late 2010s). Study-level background: Repertoire sequencing was used to test whether CD8+ T cell activation and differentiation in Susac syndrome was antigen driven. General study outcomes and caveats: The study acknowledged that relatively few individuals were included in the TCR sequencing and HLA analysis.

Comment on this clonotype: Which antigen it targets is not known. No much larger clone is present one base from it, and per-base qualities are unavailable.

Trimmed from V: 3 bases; trimmed from J: 9 bases; junction bases lacking a gene match: 9. The CDR3, from cysteine to phenylalanine, totals 14 residues. Just the 42-base CDR3 DNA is kept, in frame starting at base 1. RNA was extracted with the RNeasy kit and roughly 0.5 to 1 ug was reverse transcribed using random hexamers. TCR beta CDR3 regions were amplified with the immunoSEQ multiplex PCR assay covering 54 Vbeta and 13 Jbeta segments. PCR amplification bias was corrected using a synthetic template baseline for primer optimization and computational correction. Processing in the source paper ran as follows. Reads were assigned to V, D and J genes according to IMGT and analyzed in immunoSEQ Analyzer, with only productive sequences retained. To calculate clonality, Shannon entropy was normalized by log2 of the number of productive unique sequences and then subtracted from one. Public and private clones were assessed among the 100 most prevalent clones of each patient and control. Clones were defined as Susac-specific when absent from the healthy and MS cohorts, from approximately 970 published viral clones and from other ImmuneACCESS disease sequences. Starting from the raw public reads, TCRdb applied fastp trimming at Q25, assembled clones with MiXCR and retained in-frame beta chains. All rows with the same CDR3 protein become a single entry with the most common DNA and genes. The V and J calls come from TCRdb's annotation, not from the publication. For this sample the table gives approximately 190,000 distinct CDR3 sequences, of which roughly 92% were detected only once. The top ten clonotypes cover approximately 0.1% of the sample.

Peripheral blood CD8+ and CD4+ T cells from healthy donors, Susac syndrome patients and multiple sclerosis patients were profiled using high-throughput TCR beta sequencing. Healthy donors were age- and sex-matched controls. Bulk CD8+ and CD4+ T cells were purified magnetically by negative isolation, whereas CD8+ TEMRA cells were enriched by FACS. Blood was drawn into EDTA tubes, processed within 24 hours, and PBMCs were isolated by density gradient centrifugation. PBMCs intended for TCR sequencing were frozen in liquid nitrogen and were later thawed in a 37 degrees C water bath. Purity of sorted or isolated CD4+, CD8+ and CD8+ TEMRA cells was at least 90%.

Recombination joined TRBV12-3 or TRBV12-4 with TRBJ1-2; 8 bases in between match TRBD1. The source of this sequence is a human donor in good health. The sequencing sample was made of CD4+ T cells from PBMCs. The CDR3: CASSLGQEDKRYTF. The sequence in DNA is TGTGCCAGCAGTTTGGGACAGGAGGATAAGCGCTACACCTTC.